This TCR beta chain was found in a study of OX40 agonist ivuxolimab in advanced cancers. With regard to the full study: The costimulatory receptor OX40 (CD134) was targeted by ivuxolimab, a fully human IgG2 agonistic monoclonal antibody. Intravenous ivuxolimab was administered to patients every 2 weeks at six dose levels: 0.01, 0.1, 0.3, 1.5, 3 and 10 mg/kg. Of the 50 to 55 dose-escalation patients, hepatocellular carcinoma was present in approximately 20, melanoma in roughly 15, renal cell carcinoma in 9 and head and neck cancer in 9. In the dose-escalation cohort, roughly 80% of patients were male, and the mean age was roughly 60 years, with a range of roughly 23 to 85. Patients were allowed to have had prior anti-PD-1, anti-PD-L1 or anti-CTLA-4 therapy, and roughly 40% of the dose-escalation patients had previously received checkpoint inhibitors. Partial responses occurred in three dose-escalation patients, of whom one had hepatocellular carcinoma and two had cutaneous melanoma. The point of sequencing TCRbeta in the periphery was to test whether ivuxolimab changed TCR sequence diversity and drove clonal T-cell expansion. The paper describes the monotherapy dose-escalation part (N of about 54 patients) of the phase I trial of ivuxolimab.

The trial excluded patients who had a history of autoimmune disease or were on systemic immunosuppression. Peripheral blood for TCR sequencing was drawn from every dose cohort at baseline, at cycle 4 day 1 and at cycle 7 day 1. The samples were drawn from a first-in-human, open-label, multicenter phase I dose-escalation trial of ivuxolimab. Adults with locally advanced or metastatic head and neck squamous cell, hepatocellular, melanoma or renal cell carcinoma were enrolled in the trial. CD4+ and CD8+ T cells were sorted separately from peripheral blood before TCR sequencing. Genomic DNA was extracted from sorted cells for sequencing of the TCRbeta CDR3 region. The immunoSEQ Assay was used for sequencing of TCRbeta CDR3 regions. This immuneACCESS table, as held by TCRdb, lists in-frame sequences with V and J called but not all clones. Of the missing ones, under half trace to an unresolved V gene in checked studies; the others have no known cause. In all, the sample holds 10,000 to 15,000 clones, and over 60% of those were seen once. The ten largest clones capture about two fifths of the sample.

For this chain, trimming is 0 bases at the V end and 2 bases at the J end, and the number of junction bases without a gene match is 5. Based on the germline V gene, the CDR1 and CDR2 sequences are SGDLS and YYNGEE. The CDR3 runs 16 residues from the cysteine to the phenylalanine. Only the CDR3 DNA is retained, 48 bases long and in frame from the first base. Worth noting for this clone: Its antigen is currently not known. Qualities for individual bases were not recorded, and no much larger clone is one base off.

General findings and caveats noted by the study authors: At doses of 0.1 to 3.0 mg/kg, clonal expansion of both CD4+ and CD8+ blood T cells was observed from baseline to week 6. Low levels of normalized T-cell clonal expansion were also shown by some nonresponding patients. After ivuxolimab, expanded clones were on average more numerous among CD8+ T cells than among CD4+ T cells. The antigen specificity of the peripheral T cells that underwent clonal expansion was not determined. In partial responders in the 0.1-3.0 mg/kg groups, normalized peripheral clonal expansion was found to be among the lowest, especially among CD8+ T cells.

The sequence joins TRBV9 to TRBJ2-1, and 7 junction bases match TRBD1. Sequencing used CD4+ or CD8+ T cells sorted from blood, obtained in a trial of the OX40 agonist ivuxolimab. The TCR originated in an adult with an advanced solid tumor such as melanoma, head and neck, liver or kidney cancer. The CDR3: CASSVAWDRPYNEQFF. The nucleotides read TGTGCCAGCAGCGTAGCCTGGGACAGACCCTACAATGAGCAGTTCTTC. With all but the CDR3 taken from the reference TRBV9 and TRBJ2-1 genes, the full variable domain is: DSGVTQTPKHLITATGQRVTLRCSPRSGDLSVYWYQQSLDQGLQFLIQYYNGEERAKGNILERFSAQQFPDLHSELNLSSLELGDSALYFCASSVAWDRPYNEQFFGPGTRLTVL.